These T cell receptor beta chains were read from a single sample in a study of technical replicates of blood from several donors. The table came from immunoSEQ multiplex PCR; TCRdb's copy has only in-frame clones and leaves some out. The sample includes tens of thousands of clones, 80% to 95% of them seen just once. Sequenced sample: PBMCs. The receptors shown here come from a human donor in good health. Some clones in this sample may be carry-over from other donors' samples. CDR3s include the opening cysteine and the closing phenylalanine or tryptophan. The order of the fields is D gene, J gene, V gene, clone size, CDR3 DNA, CDR3 protein. The D gene is left open where the match is weak. Not all rows give a size; the values are once, few, many and, for expanded clones, a class.

>TRBD2|TRBJ2-3|TRBV27|NA
TGTGCCAGCAGTCTATACCTAGCGGGACCCACAGATACGCAGTATTTT
CASSLYLAGPTDTQYF
>TRBD2|TRBJ2-1|TRBV5-3|NA
TGTGCCAGAAGCTACCCTACCGGGAGGACCAGGGAGCAGTTCTTC
CARSYPTGRTREQFF
>NA|TRBJ2-7|TRBV27|NA
TGTGCCAGCAGTACCTTGAGGGCAGGGGACGACCGGTACGAGCAGTACTTC
CASSTLRAGDDRYEQYF
>NA|TRBJ1-4|TRBV18|NA
TGTGCCAGCTCTCCGGGGAAGAATGAAAAACTGTTTTTT
CASSPGKNEKLFF
>TRBD1|TRBJ2-2|TRBV7-3|NA
TGTGCCAGCAGCTTATTAGACAGGGTGACCGGGGAGCTGTTTTTT
CASSLLDRVTGELFF
>NA|TRBJ1-2|TRBV25-1|many
TGTGCCAGCAGTGGGACAGTACAAGGCTACACCTTC
CASSGTVQGYTF
>NA|TRBJ1-2|TRBV6-5|NA
TGTGCCAGCAGTTACGGGGGAGGGGATGGCTACACCTTC
CASSYGGGDGYTF
>TRBD1|TRBJ1-2|TRBV5-1|NA
TGCGCCAGCAGCTTGAGGTCAGGACAGGTGTCCGAGGGCTACACCTTC
CASSLRSGQVSEGYTF
>NA|TRBJ2-1|TRBV7-9|NA
TGTGCCAGCAACGTCGGACAGACAGACGACAATGAGCAGTTCTTC
CASNVGQTDDNEQFF
>NA|TRBJ1-2|TRBV6-6|NA
TGTGCCAGCCACAGGGAGGGGAGCTATGGCTACACCTTC
CASHREGSYGYTF
>NA|TRBJ2-5|TRBV9|NA
TGTGCCAGCAGCGTAGCCCAAGGGAGCGGACTGGAGACCCAGTACTTC
CASSVAQGSGLETQYF
>NA|TRBJ1-6|TRBV9|NA
TGTGCCAGCAGCGTATCGATCGACAGATCACCCCTCCACTTT
CASSVSIDRSPLHF
>NA|TRBJ1-2|TRBV10-3|NA
TGTGCCATCAGTGCACAAGGGGGCTATGGCTACACCTTC
CAISAQGGYGYTF
>NA|TRBJ1-6|TRBV7-2|NA
TGTGCCAGCAGCTTTTTCGCTCTCCGGGGGGGGCATTCACCCCTCCACTTT
CASSFFALRGGHSPLHF
>TRBD1|TRBJ2-7|TRBV7-2|NA
TGTGCCAGCAGCTTAGCCCTGTCGGGACAGGGTGCCTACGAGCAGTACTTC
CASSLALSGQGAYEQYF
>NA|TRBJ1-1|TRBV7-9|NA
TGTGCCAGCAGCTACATTGTCGGGCGGGGGACTGAAGCTTTCTTT
CASSYIVGRGTEAFF
>TRBD1|TRBJ2-7|TRBV6-5|NA
TGTGCCAGCAGTTACTCCATCGGGACAGGGGGTTCCGAGCAGTACTTC
CASSYSIGTGGSEQYF
>TRBD1|TRBJ1-4|TRBV29-1|NA
TGCAGCGCAAGGGACAGGGATGAAAAACTGTTTTTT
CSARDRDEKLFF
>NA|TRBJ1-4|TRBV9|NA
TGTGCCAGCAGCCCTCCCGGGTTTAATGAAAAACTGTTTTTT
CASSPPGFNEKLFF
>NA|TRBJ1-3|TRBV7-2|NA
TGTGCCAGCAGCTCAGGGTTCTCTGGAAACACCATATATTTT
CASSSGFSGNTIYF
>TRBD1|TRBJ1-1|TRBV29-1|NA
TGCAGCGTCGGACAGGGGGGTTGGAACACTGAAGCTTTCTTT
CSVGQGGWNTEAFF
>TRBD1|TRBJ2-7|TRBV7-8|NA
TGTGCCAGCAGACTGGACAGGGGATACTACGAGCAGTACTTC
CASRLDRGYYEQYF
>NA|TRBJ2-7|TRBV7-2|NA
TGTGCCAGCAGCTTATCAGGGAACGAGCAGTACTTC
CASSLSGNEQYF
>NA|TRBJ1-1|TRBV6-5|NA
TGTGCCAGCAGTTACGAGGCCTACACTGAAGCTTTCTTT
CASSYEAYTEAFF
>TRBD1|TRBJ2-7|TRBV5-1|NA
TGCGCCAGCAGCTCCCAGGGGGCCTCCTACGAGCAGTACTTC
CASSSQGASYEQYF
>NA|TRBJ1-3|TRBV6-5|NA
TGTGCCAGCAGTCTAACAGGGTCCTCAGTAAACACCATATATTTT
CASSLTGSSVNTIYF
>NA|TRBJ2-5|TRBV6-1|NA
TGTGCCAGCAGTGAACGACACCAACTGGAGACCCAGTACTTC
CASSERHQLETQYF
>TRBD2|TRBJ2-1|TRBV27|NA
TGTGCCAGCAGTTTAGAAGCGGGAGGGCCTCATGAGCAGTTCTTC
CASSLEAGGPHEQFF
>TRBD1|TRBJ1-2|TRBV5-6|NA
TGTGCCAGCAGCTTGGTCGACAGGGGAAACTATGGCTACACCTTC
CASSLVDRGNYGYTF
>NA|TRBJ2-3|TRBV7-2|NA
TGTGCCAGCAGCTTAGCTGGAGGGGCTCGAACAGATACGCAGTATTTT
CASSLAGGARTDTQYF
>TRBD1|TRBJ2-1|TRBV5-4|NA
TGTGCCAGCAGCACGGACAGGGGTAATAATGAGCAGTTCTTC
CASSTDRGNNEQFF
>TRBD2|TRBJ2-5|TRBV11-2|NA
TGTGCCAGCGGGCGGGACTACACAGAGACCCAGTACTTC
CASGRDYTETQYF
>NA|TRBJ1-2|TRBV5-4|once
TGTGCCAGCAGCATACAGGGAGCTAACTATGGCTACACCTTC
CASSIQGANYGYTF
>TRBD1|TRBJ1-4|TRBV5-1|NA
TGCGCCAGCAGCGGTGGACAGGGCCCAACTAATGAAAAACTGTTTTTT
CASSGGQGPTNEKLFF
>TRBD1|TRBJ1-5|TRBV7-2|NA
TGTGCCAGCAGCTGGACAGGAAAGTGGCCCCAGCATTTT
CASSWTGKWPQHF
>NA|TRBJ2-2|TRBV7-9|large
TGTGCCAGCAGCCCTGTTAGTTTCACCGGGGAGCTGTTTTTT
CASSPVSFTGELFF
>TRBD2|TRBJ2-3|TRBV7-8|NA
TGTGCCAGCAGCTTCGGGCGGGGGAGCACAGATACGCAGTATTTT
CASSFGRGSTDTQYF
>TRBD2|TRBJ2-7|TRBV29-1|NA
TGCAGCGCCACATGGACTAGCGGGGCCTACGAGCAGTACTTC
CSATWTSGAYEQYF
>TRBD2|TRBJ2-3|TRBV7-2|NA
TGTGCCAGCAGCTTAGGCCTAGCGGCAGATACGCAGTATTTT
CASSLGLAADTQYF
>NA|TRBJ1-2|TRBV4-1|once
TGCGCCAGCAGCCCGTGGGAGGGGACAAGCGGCTACACCTTC
CASSPWEGTSGYTF
>TRBD1|TRBJ1-2|TRBV5-6|once
TGTGCCAGCAGCAGGACAGGGGACTATGGCTACACCTTC
CASSRTGDYGYTF
>NA|TRBJ2-7|TRBV5-1|once
TGCGCCAGCCACGGACAGATAAAGGGGGAGCAGTACTTC
CASHGQIKGEQYF
>TRBD2|TRBJ2-7|TRBV12-5|NA
TGTGCTAGTGGTGCCCCGGGACTAGCGGGAGTAAACGAGCAGTACTTC
CASGAPGLAGVNEQYF
>NA|TRBJ2-6|TRBV19|NA
TGTGCCAGTAGTATAAGGACAGTTGGGGCCAACGTCCTGACTTTC
CASSIRTVGANVLTF
>NA|TRBJ2-2|TRBV10-3|NA
TGTGCCATCAGTGACGGTAACACCGGGGAGCTGTTTTTT
CAISDGNTGELFF
>NA|TRBJ2-3|TRBV10-3|NA
TGTGCCATCAGTGAGTCGATTGGGGGGTCGTCTAGCACAGATACGCAGTATTTT
CAISESIGGSSSTDTQYF
>TRBD2|TRBJ2-7|TRBV7-2|NA
TGTGCCAGCAGCCCCCGGACTAGTAAACCCTACGAGCAGTACTTC
CASSPRTSKPYEQYF
>TRBD2|TRBJ2-7|TRBV9|once
TGTGCCAGCAGCGTAGGACTAGCGGGAGAAAACTACGAGCAGTACTTC
CASSVGLAGENYEQYF
>TRBD1|TRBJ2-6|TRBV9|NA
TGTGCCAGCAGCGCCGACAGGGCTGGGGCCAACGTCCTGACTTTC
CASSADRAGANVLTF
>NA|TRBJ1-6|TRBV5-1|few
TGCGCCAGCAGCCCTTCGGGAGGCTACTCACCCCTCCACTTT
CASSPSGGYSPLHF
>TRBD2|TRBJ2-3|TRBV7-3|once
TGTGCCAGCAGCTCTGGACAGCGGGAGAGAGATACGCAGTATTTT
CASSSGQRERDTQYF
>TRBD1|TRBJ1-2|TRBV7-2|few
TGTGCCAGCAGCTGGGGACAGGGGTTTGATAGCTACACCTTC
CASSWGQGFDSYTF
>NA|TRBJ2-1|TRBV4-3|NA
TGCGCCAGCAGCCAAGATATTGCCTACAATGAGCAGTTCTTC
CASSQDIAYNEQFF
>NA|TRBJ2-7|TRBV5-1|NA
TGCGCCAGCAGCTTGGGACCCGAGGTTCCGTACGAGCAGTACTTC
CASSLGPEVPYEQYF
>TRBD2|TRBJ2-7|TRBV7-9|NA
TGTGCCAGCAGCTCAGCTAGCGGTCGCTCCTACGAGCAGTACTTC
CASSSASGRSYEQYF
>NA|TRBJ1-1|TRBV7-3|NA
TGTGCCAGCAGCTTACTCAGGAACACTGAAGCTTTCTTT
CASSLLRNTEAFF
>NA|TRBJ2-7|TRBV5-7|NA
TGTGCCAGCAGAGAACAGGGCCTAACCTACGAGCAGTACTTC
CASREQGLTYEQYF
>NA|TRBJ1-4|TRBV4-1|NA
TGCGCCAGCAGCCAAGCCCGGGGAGGGGGTGAAAAACTGTTTTTT
CASSQARGGGEKLFF
>NA|TRBJ1-4|TRBV7-9|NA
TGTGCCAGCAGCACCCACAGGGAAAGAAATGAAAAACTGTTTTTT
CASSTHRERNEKLFF